This TCR beta chain was captured by sequencing in a study of T cells in Graves' hyperthyroidism and ophthalmopathy. This clonotype has ten or more counts. CDR1 is SGHVS and CDR2 is FQNEAQ in the germline V gene. Deletions cut 4 bases from V and 7 bases from J, with 11 bases between. CDR3 length: 12 residues. Amplification of TCR beta CDR3 regions used RNA as the template. A set of HTBI primers served as the primers for a first-round RT-PCR of the TCR CDR3. Each CDR3 protein is one row after TCRdb ran MiXCR on the multiplex PCR reads. This sample has hundreds of thousands of distinct CDR3 sequences, with roughly 40% found just once.

V and J are TRBV7-8 and TRBJ2-7; D is undetermined. This receptor was identified in a man between 18 and 29 years old with Graves' hyperthyroidism. Source material: blood. The CDR3 DNA sequence: TGTGCCAGCAGCTCAATTCGAGCGGAGCAGTACTTC. Protein sequence: CASSSIRAEQYF.